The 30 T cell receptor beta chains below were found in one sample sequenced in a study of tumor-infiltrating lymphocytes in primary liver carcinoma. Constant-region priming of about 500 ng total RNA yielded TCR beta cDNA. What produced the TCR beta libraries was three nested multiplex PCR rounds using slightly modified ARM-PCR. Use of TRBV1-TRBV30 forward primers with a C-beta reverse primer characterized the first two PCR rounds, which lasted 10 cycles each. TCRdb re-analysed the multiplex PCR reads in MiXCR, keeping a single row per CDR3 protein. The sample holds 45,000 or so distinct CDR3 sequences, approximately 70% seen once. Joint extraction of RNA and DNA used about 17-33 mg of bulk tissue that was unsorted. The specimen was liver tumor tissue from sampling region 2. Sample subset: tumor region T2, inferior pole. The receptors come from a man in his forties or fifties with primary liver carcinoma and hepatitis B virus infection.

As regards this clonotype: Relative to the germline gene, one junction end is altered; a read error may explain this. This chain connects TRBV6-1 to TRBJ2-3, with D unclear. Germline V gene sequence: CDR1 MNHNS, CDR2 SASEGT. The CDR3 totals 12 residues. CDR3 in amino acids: CASKASADRQYF. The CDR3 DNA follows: TGTGCCAGCAAGGCCAGCGCAGATAGGCAGTATTTT.

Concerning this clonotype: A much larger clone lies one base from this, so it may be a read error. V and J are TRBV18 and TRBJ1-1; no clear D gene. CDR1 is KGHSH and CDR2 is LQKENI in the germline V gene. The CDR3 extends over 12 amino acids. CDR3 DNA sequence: TGTGCCAGCTCACCAGGGTGGACTGAAGGTTTCTTT. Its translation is CASSPGWTEGFF.

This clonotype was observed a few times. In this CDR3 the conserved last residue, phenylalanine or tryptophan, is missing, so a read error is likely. The DNA of the CDR3 is TGTGCCAGCAGTGAATCAGGCAAAACCTACAATGAGCAGTTCTCC. This gives the protein CASSESGKTYNEQFS. This rearrangement joins TRBV25-1 to TRBJ2-1; D unresolved. The germline V gene has CDR1 MGHDK and CDR2 SYGVNS. Trimming pared 1 base from V and 2 bases from J, leaving 9 bases between. This CDR3 contains 15 residues.

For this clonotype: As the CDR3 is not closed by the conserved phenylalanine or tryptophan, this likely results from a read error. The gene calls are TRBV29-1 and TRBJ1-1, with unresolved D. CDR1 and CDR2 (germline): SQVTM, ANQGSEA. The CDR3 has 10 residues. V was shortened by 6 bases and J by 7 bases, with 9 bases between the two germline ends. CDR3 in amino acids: CSVLGIEAFY. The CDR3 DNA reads TGCAGCGTACTTGGCATTGAAGCTTTCTAT.

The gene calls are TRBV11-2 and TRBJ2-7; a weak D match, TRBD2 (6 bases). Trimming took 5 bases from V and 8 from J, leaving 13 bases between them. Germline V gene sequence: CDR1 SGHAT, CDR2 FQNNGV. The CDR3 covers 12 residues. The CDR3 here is CASSPGGYKQYF. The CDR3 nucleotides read TGTGCCAGCAGCCCCGGGGGTTACAAGCAGTACTTC.

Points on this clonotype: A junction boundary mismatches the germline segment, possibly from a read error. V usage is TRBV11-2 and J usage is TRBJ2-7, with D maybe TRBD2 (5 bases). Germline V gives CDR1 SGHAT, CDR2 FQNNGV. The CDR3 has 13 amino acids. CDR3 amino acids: CDSGLDLGFEQYF. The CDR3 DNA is TGTGACAGCGGCTTAGATCTTGGGTTTGAGCAGTACTTC.

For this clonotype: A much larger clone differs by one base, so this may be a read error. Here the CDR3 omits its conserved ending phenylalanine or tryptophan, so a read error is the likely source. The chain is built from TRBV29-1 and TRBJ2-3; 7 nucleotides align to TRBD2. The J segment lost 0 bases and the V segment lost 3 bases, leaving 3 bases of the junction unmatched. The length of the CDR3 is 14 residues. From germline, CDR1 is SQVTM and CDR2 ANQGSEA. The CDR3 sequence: CSVETSLSTDTQYS. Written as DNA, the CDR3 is TGCAGCGTTGAGACTAGCCTTAGCACAGATACGCAGTATTCT.

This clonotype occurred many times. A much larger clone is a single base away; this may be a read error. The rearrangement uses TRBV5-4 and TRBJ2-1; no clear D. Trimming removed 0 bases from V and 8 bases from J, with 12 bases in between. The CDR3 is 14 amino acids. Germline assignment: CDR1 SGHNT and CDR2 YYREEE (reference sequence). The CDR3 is CASSLAVRVDEQFF. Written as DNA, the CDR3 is TGTGCCAGCAGCTTGGCCGTTAGAGTGGATGAGCAGTTCTTC.

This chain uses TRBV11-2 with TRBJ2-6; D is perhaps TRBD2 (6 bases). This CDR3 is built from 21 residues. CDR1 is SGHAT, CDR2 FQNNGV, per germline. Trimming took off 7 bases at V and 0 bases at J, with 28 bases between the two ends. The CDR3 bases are TGTGCCAGCATCATGGGGGGAGACAAGGGCATTTACCTCTCTGGGGCCAACGTCCTGACTTTC. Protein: CASIMGGDKGIYLSGANVLTF.

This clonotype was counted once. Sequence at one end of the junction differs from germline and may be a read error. DNA of the CDR3: TGTGCCAACAGAATAGGGTTGAACACTGAAGCTTCCTTT. Translation gives CANRIGLNTEASF. The V and J genes are TRBV5-4 and TRBJ1-1; D remains ambiguous. This CDR3 region has 13 residues. Germline V lookup: CDR1 SGHNT, CDR2 YYREEE (reference sequence).

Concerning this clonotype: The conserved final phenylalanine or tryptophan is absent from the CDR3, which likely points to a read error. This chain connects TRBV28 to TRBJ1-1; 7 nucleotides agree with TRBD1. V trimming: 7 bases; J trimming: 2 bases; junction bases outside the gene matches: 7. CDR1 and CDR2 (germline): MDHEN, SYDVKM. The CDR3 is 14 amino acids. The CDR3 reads CASNLGTVNTEAFV. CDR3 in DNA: TGTGCCAGCAACCTTGGGACAGTTAACACTGAAGCTTTCGTT.

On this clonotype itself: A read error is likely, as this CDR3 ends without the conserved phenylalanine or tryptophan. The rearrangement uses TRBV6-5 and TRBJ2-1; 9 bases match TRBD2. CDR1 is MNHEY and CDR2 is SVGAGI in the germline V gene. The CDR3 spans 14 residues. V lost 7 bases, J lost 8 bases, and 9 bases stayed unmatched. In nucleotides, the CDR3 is TGTGCCAGCAATCGACTAGCGGATTACGATGAGCAGTTCTCC. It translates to CASNRLADYDEQFS.

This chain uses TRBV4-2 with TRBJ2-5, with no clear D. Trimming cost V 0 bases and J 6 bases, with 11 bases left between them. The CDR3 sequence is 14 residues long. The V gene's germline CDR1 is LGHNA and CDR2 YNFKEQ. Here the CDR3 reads CASSQDPGSQTQYF. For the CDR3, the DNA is TGTGCCAGCAGCCAAGATCCAGGATCGCAGACCCAGTACTTC.

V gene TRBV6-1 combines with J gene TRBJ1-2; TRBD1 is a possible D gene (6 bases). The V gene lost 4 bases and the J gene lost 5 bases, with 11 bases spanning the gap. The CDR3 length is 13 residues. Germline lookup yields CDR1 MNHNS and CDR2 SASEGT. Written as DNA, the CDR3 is TGTGCCAGCAGTGCTGGACAGTCATATGGCTACACCTTC. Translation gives CASSAGQSYGYTF.

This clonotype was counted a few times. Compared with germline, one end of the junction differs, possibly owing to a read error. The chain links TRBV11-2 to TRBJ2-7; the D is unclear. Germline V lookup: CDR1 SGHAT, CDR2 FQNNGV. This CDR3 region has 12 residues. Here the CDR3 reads CVSSPGGYEQYF. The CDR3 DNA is TGTGTCAGCAGCCCCGGTGGCTACGAGCAGTACTTC.

The CDR3: CASSSHGFNTEAFF. The CDR3 DNA is TGTGCCAGCAGCTCTCACGGGTTTAACACTGAAGCTTTCTTT. The chain is built from TRBV5-6 and TRBJ1-1; D not resolved. There are 14 residues in the CDR3. Trimming removed 3 bases from V and 2 bases from J, with 11 bases in between. The V gene's germline CDR1 is SGHDT and CDR2 YYEEEE.

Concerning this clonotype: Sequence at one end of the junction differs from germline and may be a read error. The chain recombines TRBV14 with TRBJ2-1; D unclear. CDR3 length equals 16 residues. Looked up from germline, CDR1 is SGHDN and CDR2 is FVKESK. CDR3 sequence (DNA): TGTGCCAGCAGTGCCGTTGCGGAATGGGTAAACAATAAGCAGTTCTTC. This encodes CASSAVAEWVNNKQFF.

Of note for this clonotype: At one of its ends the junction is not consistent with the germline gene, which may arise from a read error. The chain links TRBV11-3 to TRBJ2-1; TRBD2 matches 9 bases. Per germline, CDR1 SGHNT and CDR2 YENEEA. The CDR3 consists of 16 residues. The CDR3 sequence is CATSLDSGSVHNEQFF. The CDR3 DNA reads TGTGCCACCAGCCTTGATAGCGGGAGCGTGCACAATGAGCAGTTCTTC.

The CDR3 here is CGRLQGFDEQFF. The CDR3 nucleotides are TGCGGCAGACTACAGGGTTTCGATGAGCAGTTCTTC. This rearrangement joins TRBV29-1 to TRBJ2-1, with a possible D match to TRBD1 (6 bases). The CDR3 spans 12 residues. Germline lookup yields CDR1 SQVTM and CDR2 ANQGSEA.

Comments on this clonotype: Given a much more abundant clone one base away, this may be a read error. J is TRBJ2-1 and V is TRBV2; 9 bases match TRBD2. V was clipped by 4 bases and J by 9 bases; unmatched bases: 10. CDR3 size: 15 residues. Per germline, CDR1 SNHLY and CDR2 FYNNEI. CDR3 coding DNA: TGTGCCAGCAGTGTGGGCGGGAGGGCTGGGAGTGAGCAGTTCTTC. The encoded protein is CASSVGGRAGSEQFF.

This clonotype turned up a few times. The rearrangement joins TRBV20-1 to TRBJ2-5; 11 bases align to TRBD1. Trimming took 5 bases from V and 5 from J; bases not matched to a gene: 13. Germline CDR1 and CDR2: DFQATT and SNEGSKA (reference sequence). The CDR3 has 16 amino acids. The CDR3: CSAPTPGTGGWETQYF. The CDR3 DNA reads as TGCAGTGCTCCAACCCCCGGGACAGGGGGTTGGGAGACCCAGTACTTC.

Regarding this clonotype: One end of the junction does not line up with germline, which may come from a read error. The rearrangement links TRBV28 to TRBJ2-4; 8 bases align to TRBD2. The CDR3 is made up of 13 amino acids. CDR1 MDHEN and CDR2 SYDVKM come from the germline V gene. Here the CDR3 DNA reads TGTGCCATCGATAGCGGGACGGAAAACATTCAATACTTC. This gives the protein CAIDSGTENIQYF.

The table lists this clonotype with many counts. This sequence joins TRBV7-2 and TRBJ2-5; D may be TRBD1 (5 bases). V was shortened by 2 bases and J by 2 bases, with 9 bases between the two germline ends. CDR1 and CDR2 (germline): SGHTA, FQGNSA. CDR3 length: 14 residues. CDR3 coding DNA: TGTGCCAGCAGCTTATCGGCAGGGCAAGAGACCCAGTACTTC. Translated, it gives CASSLSAGQETQYF.

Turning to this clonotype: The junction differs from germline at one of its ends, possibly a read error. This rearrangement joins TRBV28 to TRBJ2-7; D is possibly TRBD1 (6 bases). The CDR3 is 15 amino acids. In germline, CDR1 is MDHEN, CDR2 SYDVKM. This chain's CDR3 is CASSHTGQSSYEQYF. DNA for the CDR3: TGTGCCAGCAGTCACACAGGACAGAGCTCCTACGAGCAGTACTTT.

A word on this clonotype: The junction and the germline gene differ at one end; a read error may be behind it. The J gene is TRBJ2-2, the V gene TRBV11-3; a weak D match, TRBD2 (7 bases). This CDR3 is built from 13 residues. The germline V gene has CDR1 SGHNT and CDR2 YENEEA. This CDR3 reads CASSLEFTGGLSF. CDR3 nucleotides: TGTGCCAGCAGCTTAGAGTTCACCGGGGGGCTGTCTTTT.

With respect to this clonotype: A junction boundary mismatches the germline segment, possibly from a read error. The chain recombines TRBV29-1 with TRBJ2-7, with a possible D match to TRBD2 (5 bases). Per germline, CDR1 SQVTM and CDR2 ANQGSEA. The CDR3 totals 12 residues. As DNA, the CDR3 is TGCAGCGTCCTTACTAGTTCCCAAGAGCGGTACTTC. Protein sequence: CSVLTSSQERYF.

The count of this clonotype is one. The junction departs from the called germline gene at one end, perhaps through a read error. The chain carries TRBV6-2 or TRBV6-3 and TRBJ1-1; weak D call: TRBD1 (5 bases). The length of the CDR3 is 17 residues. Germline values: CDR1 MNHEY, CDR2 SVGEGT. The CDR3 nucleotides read TGTGCCAGCAGCTTACCCGGGGCAAGGGGACCGAACACTGAAACTTTCTTT. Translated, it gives CASSLPGARGPNTETFF.

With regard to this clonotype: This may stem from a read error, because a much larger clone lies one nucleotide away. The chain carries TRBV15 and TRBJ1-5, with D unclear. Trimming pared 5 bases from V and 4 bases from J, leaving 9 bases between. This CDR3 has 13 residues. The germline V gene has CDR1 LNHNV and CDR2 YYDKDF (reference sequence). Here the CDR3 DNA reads TGTGCCACCAGCTCGGCAGTTAATCAGCCCCAGCATTTT. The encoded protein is CATSSAVNQPQHF.

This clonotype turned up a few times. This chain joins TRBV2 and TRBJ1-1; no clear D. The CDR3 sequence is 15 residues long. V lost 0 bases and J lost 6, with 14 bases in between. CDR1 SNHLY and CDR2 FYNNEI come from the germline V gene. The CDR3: CASSEARGVGAEAFF. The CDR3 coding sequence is TGTGCCAGCAGTGAAGCGCGAGGTGTAGGCGCTGAAGCTTTCTTT.

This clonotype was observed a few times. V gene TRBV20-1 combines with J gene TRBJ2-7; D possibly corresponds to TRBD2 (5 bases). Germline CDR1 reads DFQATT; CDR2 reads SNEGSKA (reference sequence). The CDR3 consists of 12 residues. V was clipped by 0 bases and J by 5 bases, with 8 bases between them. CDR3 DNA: TGCAGTGCTAGAGATTCTAGCCACGAGCAGTACTTC. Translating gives CSARDSSHEQYF.